This TCR beta chain was profiled in a study of response to subunit inactivated influenza vaccine (dated 2018 in TCRdb). Turning to the overall study: The study used deep quantitative T cell receptor repertoire profiling to track responses to a trivalent subunit inactivated influenza vaccine.

The method behind the library was RT-PCR. Instrument used: Illumina HiSeq 2500. The raw public reads went through TCRdb reprocessing: fastp at Q25, MiXCR clone calling, in-frame beta chains kept. Entries that share a CDR3 protein sequence are merged under the most common genes and DNA. Here the sample has more than 250,000 distinct CDR3 sequences; just over 20% occur a single time. The ten largest clonotypes hold about a tenth of the sample. The V end loses 5 bases and the J end loses 6 bases, and a stretch of 17 bases separates them. CDR3 length: 15 amino acids, cysteine to phenylalanine. Only the CDR3 part of the read is kept: 45 bases, read in frame from the first base. From a lookup of the germline V gene (reference sequence), CDR1 and CDR2 are PRHDT and FYEKMQ. Broader findings and caveats from the paper: It was suggested by the authors that each seasonal influenza vaccination may recruit only a limited number of new T cells.

Comments on this clonotype: Its target antigen remains unknown. There are no base qualities to consult, and no much larger clone falls within one base.

The TCR originated in a man aged 50-75 years who received an inactivated influenza vaccine. Donor details come from another sample of the same person, matched by shared clones. The chain is encoded by TRBV13 joined to TRBJ2-1, with the identity of the D gene unclear. Material: PBMCs from blood, obtained less than 22 months after vaccination. This receptor carries the CDR3 CASSPAGVSSNEQFF. The nucleotide sequence reads as follows: TGTGCCAGCAGCCCAGCCGGAGTATCATCCAATGAGCAGTTCTTC.